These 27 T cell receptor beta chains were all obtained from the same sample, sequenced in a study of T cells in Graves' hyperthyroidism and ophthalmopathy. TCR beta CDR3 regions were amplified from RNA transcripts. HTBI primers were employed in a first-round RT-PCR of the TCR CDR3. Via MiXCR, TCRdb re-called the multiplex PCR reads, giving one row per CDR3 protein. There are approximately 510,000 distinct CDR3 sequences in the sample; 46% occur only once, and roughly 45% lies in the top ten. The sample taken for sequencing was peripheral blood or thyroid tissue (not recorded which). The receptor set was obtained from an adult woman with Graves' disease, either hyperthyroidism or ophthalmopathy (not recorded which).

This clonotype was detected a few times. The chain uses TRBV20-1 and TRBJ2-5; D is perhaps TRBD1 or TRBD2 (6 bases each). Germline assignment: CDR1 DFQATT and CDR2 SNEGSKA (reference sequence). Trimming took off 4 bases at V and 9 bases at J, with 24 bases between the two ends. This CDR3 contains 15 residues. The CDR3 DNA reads TGCAGTGCTATGGGGTCCGGGGGAGCAGGACAGCCCCAGTACTTC. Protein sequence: CSAMGSGGAGQPQYF.

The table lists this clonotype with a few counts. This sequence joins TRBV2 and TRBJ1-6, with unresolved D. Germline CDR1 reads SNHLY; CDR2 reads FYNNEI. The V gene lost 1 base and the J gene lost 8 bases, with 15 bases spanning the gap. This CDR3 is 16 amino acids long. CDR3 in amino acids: CASSEVPSAGYSPLHF. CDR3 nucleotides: TGTGCCAGCAGTGAAGTTCCTTCCGCAGGATATTCACCCCTCCACTTT.

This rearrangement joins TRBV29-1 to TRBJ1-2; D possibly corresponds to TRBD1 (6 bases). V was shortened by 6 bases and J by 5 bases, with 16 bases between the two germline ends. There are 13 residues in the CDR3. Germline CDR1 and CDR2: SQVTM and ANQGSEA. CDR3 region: CSVDDRLLYGYTF. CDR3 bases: TGCAGCGTCGACGACAGGCTCCTTTATGGCTACACCTTC.

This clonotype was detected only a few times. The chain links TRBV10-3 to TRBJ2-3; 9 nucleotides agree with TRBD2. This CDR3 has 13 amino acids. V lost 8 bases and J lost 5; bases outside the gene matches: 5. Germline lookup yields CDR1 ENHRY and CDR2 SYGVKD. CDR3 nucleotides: TGTGCCATCGCGGCTAGCGGGGTAGATACGCAGTATTTT. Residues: CAIAASGVDTQYF.

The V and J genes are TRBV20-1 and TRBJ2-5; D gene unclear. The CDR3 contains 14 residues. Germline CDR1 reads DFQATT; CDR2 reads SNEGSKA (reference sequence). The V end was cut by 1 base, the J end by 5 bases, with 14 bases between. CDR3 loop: CSARAVLGWETQYF. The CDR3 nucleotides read TGCAGTGCTAGAGCGGTGTTGGGTTGGGAGACCCAGTACTTC.

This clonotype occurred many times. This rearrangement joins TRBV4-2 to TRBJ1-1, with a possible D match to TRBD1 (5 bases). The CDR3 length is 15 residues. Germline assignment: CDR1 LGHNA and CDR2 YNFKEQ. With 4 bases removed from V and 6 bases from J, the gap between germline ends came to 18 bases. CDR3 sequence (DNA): TGTGCCAGCAGCCGATGGAAGCAGGGCCGAGCTGAAGCTTTCTTT. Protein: CASSRWKQGRAEAFF.

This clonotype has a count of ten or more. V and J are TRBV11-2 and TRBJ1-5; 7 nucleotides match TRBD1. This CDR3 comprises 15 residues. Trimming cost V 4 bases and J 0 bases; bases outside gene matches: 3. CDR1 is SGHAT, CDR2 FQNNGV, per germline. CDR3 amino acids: CASSSTGNSNQPQHF. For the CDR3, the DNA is TGTGCCAGCAGCTCGACAGGGAATAGCAATCAGCCCCAGCATTTT.

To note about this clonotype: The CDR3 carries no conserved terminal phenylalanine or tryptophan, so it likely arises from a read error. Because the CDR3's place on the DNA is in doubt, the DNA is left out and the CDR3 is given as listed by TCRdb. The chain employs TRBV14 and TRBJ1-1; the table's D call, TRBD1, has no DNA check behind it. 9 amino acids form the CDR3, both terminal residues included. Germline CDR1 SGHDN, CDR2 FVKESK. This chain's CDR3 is CASSPGQFI.

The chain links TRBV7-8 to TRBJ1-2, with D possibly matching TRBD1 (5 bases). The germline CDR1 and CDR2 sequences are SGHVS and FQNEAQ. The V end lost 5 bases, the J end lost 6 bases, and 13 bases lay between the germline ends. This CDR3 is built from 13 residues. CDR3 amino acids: CASSRGALNGYTF. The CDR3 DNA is TGTGCCAGCAGCCGAGGGGCTTTAAATGGCTACACCTTC.

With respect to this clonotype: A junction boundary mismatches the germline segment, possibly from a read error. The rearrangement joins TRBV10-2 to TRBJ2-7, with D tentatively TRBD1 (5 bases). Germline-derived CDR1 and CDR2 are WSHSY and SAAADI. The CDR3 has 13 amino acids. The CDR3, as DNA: TGTGCCAGCAGTTCGGCCCCACAGGACGAGCAGTACTTC. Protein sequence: CASSSAPQDEQYF.

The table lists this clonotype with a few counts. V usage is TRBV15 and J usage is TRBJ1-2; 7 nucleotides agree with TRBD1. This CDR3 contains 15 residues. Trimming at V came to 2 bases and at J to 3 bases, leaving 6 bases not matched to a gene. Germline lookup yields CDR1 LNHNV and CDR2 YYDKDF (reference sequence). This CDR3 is CATSRTGQKDYGYTF. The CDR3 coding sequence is TGTGCCACCAGCAGAACGGGACAGAAAGACTATGGCTACACCTTC.

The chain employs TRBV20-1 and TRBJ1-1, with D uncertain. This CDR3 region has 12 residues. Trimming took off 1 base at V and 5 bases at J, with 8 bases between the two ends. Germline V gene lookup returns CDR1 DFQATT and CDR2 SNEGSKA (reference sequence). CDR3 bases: TGCAGTGCTAGAGCTAGTGGGACTGAAGCTTTCTTT. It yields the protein CSARASGTEAFF.

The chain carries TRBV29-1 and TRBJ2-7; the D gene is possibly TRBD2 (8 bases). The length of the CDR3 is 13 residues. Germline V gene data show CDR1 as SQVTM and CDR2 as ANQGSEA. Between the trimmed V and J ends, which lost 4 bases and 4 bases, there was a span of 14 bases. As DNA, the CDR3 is TGCAGCGTTGTTAGCGGGACAGTTTACGAGCAGTACTTC. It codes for CSVVSGTVYEQYF.

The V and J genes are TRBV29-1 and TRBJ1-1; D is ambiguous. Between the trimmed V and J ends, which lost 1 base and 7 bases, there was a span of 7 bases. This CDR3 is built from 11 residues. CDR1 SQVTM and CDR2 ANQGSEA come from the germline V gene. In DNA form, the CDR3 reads TGCAGCGTTGAAGGGGGTGGTGAAGCTTTCTTT. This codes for CSVEGGGEAFF.

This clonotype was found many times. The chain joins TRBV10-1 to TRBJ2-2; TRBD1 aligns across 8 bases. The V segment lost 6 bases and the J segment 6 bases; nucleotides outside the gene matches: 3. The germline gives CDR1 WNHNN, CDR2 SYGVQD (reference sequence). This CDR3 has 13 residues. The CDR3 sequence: CASSTGGPGELFF. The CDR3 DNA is TGCGCCAGCAGCACAGGGGGACCCGGGGAGCTGTTTTTT.

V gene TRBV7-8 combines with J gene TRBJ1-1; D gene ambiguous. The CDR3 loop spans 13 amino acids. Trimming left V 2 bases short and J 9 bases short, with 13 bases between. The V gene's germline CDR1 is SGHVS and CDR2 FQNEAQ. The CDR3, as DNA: TGTGCCAGCAGCTTACACGGGGTGGAACAAGCTTTCTTT. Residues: CASSLHGVEQAFF.

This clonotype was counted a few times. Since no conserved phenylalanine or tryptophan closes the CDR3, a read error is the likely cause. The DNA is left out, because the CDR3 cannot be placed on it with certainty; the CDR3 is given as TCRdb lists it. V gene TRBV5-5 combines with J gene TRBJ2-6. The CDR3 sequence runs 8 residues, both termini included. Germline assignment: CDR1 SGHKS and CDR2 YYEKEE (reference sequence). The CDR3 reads CASSFRRL.

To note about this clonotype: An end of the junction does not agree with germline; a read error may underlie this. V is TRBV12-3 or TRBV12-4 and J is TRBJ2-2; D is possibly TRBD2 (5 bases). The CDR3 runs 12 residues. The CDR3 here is CAISGFTEELFF. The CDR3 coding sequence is TGTGCCATCTCGGGGTTCACCGAGGAGCTGTTTTTT.

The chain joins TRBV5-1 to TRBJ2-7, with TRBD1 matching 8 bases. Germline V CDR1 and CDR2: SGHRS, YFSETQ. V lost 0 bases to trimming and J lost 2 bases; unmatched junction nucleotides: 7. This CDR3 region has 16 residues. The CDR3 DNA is TGCGCCAGCAGCTTGGAGTATTCGGGACAGGCCTACGAGCAGTACTTC. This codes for CASSLEYSGQAYEQYF.

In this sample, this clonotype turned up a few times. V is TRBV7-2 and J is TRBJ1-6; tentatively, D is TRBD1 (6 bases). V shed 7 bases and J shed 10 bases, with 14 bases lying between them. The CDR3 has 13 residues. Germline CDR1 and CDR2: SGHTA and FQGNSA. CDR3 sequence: CASNDPGESPLHF. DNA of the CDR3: TGTGCCAGCAACGATCCAGGGGAATCACCCCTCCACTTT.

For the CDR3, the DNA is TGCAGTGCTAGAGACAGGTTGTCAACTAATGAAAAACTGTTTTTT. Translated, it gives CSARDRLSTNEKLFF. The chain couples TRBV20-1 to TRBJ1-4; no definite D call. CDR1 is DFQATT, CDR2 SNEGSKA, per germline (reference sequence). V shed 0 bases and J shed 0 bases, with 8 bases lying between them. The CDR3 sequence is 15 residues long.

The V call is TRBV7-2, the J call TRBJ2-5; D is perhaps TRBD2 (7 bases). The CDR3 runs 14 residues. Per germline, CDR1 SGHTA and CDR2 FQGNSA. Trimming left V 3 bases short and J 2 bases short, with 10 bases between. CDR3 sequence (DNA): TGTGCCAGCAGCTTCGGGGGGCCACAAGAGACCCAGTACTTC. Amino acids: CASSFGGPQETQYF.

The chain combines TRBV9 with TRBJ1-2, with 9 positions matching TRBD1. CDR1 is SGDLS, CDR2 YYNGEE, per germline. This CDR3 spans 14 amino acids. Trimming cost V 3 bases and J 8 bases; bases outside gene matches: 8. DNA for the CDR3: TGTGCCAGCAGCGCCCAGACAGGGGGAAGGGGCTACACCTTC. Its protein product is CASSAQTGGRGYTF.

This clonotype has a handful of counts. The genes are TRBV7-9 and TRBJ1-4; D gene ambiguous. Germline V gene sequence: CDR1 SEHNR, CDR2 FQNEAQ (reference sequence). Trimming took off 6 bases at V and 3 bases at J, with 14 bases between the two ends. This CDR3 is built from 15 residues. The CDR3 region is CASRLQGHPNEKLFF. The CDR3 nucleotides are TGTGCCAGCAGGTTGCAAGGTCACCCTAATGAAAAACTGTTTTTT.

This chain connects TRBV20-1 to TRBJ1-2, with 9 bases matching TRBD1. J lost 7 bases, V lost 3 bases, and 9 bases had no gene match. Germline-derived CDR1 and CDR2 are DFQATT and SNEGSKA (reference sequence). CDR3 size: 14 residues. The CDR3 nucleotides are TGCAGTGCTAGCAGCCGGGACAGGGCGGCTGGCTACACCTTC. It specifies CSASSRDRAAGYTF.

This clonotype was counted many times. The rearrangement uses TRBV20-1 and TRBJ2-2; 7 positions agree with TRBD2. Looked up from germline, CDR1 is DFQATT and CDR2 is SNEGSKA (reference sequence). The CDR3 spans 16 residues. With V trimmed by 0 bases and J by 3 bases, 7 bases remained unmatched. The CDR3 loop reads CSARDWRESDTGELFF. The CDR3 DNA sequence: TGCAGTGCTAGAGATTGGCGGGAGAGCGACACCGGGGAGCTGTTTTTT.

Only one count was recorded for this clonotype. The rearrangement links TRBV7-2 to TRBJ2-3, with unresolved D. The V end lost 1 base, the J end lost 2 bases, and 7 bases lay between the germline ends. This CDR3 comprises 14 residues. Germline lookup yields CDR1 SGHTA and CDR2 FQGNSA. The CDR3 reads CASSLGPATDTQYF. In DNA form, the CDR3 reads TGTGCCAGCAGCTTAGGACCCGCCACAGATACGCAGTATTTT.